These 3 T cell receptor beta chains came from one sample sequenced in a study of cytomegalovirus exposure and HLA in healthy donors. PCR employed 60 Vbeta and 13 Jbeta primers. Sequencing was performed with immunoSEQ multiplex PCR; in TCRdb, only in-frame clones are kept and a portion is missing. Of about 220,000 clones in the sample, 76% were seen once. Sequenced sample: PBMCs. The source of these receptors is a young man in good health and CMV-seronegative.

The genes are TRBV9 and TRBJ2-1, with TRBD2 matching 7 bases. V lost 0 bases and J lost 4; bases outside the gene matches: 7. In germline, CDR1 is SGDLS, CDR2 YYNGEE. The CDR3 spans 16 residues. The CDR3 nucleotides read TGTGCCAGCAGCGTAGCTGGAGCTAGCGGTTACAATGAGCAGTTCTTC. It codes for CASSVAGASGYNEQFF.

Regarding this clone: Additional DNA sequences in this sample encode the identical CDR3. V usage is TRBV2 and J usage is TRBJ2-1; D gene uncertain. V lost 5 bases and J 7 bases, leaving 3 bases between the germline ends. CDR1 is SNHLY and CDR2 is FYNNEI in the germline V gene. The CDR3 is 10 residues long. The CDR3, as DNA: TGTGCCAGCAGTCGTAATGAGCAGTTCTTC. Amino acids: CASSRNEQFF. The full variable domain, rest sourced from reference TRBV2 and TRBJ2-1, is EPEVTQTPSHQVTQMGQEVILRCVPISNHLYFYWYRQILGQKVEFLVSFYNNEISEKSEIFDDQFSVERPDGSNFTLKIRSTKLEDSAMYFCASSRNEQFFGPGTRLTVL.

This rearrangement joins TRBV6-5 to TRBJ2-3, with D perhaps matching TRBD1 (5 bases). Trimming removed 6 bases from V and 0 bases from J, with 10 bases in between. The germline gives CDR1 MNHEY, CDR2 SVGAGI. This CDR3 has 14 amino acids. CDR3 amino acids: CASSRTLSTDTQYF. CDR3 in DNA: TGTGCCAGCAGCCGGACATTGAGCACAGATACGCAGTATTTT.